This T cell receptor (beta chain) was recorded in a study of cytomegalovirus exposure and HLA in healthy donors. The study ran its PCR with 60 Vbeta and 13 Jbeta primers. Sequencing used immunoSEQ multiplex PCR; TCRdb keeps in-frame clones, though not all of them. The sample yields approximately 150,000 clones, nearly 80% seen once. Germline assignment: CDR1 WSHSY and CDR2 SAAADI. The CDR3 is 15 amino acids. Sequencing was carried out using PBMCs. The J gene is TRBJ2-5, the V gene TRBV10-2; 8 bases align to TRBD2. With the DNA end fitting TRBJ2-7 better, the J assignment may be wrong. The source is a young man in good health and CMV-seropositive. In DNA form, the CDR3 reads TGCGCCAGCAGGAAGACACTAGCGGACTTCTACGAGCAGTACTTC. It encodes CASRKTLADFYEQYF.